Listed here are 23 T cell receptor beta chains from one sample, sequenced in a study of T cell clonotyping in hematopoietic cell transplantation. Stated time point: recipient sample about 28 days before transplant, after cytoreduction. Some clones are missing from TCRdb's copy, which holds only in-frame ones; the method was immunoSEQ multiplex PCR. The sample lists around 25,000 clones, roughly 82% occurring once. Here the sequenced sample was peripheral blood mononuclear cells, taken before stem cell transplant. These receptors all stem from a woman aged 55-70 years with acute myeloid leukemia. Some clones in this sample may be carry-over from other donors' samples.

The chain is built from TRBV5-4 and TRBJ2-5; the D gene is possibly TRBD2 (5 bases). The V gene's germline CDR1 is SGHNT and CDR2 YYREEE (reference sequence). The CDR3 is made up of 16 amino acids. The V and J ends lost 2 bases and 1 base respectively, with 15 bases between them. CDR3 sequence (DNA): TGTGCCAGCAGCTTCGGCGGGCGCAGTGCCCAAGAGACCCAGTACTTC. It encodes CASSFGGRSAQETQYF.

The chain combines TRBV11-2 with TRBJ2-3, with TRBD2 matching 7 bases. After removal of 1 base from V and 0 bases from J, the junction contained 7 bases not matched to a gene. The length of the CDR3 is 17 residues. Germline V gives CDR1 SGHAT, CDR2 FQNNGV. This CDR3 is CASSLVGGSGSTDTQYF. In DNA, the CDR3 is TGTGCCAGCAGCTTAGTCGGTGGTAGCGGGAGCACAGATACGCAGTATTTT.

In this sample, this clone turned up once. The V gene is TRBV5-1, the J gene TRBJ2-7; 8 nucleotides align to TRBD1. CDR3 length: 15 residues. Germline trimming cut 0 bases from V and 3 bases from J; bases unmatched to any gene: 5. Germline CDR1 and CDR2: SGHRS and YFSETQ. This chain's CDR3 is CASSLEQGGRYEQYF. The DNA for the CDR3 is TGCGCCAGCAGCTTGGAACAGGGGGGCCGCTACGAGCAGTACTTC. The full variable domain, in which reference TRBV5-1 and TRBJ2-7 provide the parts outside the CDR3, is KAGVTQTPRYLIKTRGQQVTLSCSPISGHRSVSWYQQTPGQGLQFLFEYFSETQRNKGNFPGRFSGRQFSNSRSEMNVSTLELGDSALYLCASSLEQGGRYEQYFGPGTRLTVT.

V gene TRBV6-5 combines with J gene TRBJ1-6; D is unclear. The V and J ends lost 5 bases and 12 bases respectively, with 8 bases between them. The germline gives CDR1 MNHEY, CDR2 SVGAGI. The CDR3 extends over 11 amino acids. In DNA, the CDR3 is TGTGCCAGCAGTGCTACGCAACCCCTCCACTTT. Protein: CASSATQPLHF.

This clone has a handful of counts. The same CDR3 also results from other DNA sequences found in this sample. The chain recombines TRBV28 with TRBJ2-6; TRBD2 is a possible D gene (5 bases). V was cut by 2 bases and J by 1 base, with 6 bases left in between. The length of the CDR3 is 15 residues. In germline, CDR1 is MDHEN, CDR2 SYDVKM. The CDR3 coding sequence is TGTGCCAGCAGTTTACGCGGGTCTGGGGCCAACGTCCTGACTTTC. Translation: CASSLRGSGANVLTF. Supplemented by reference TRBV28 and TRBJ2-6, the full variable domain reads DVKVTQSSRYLVKRTGEKVFLECVQDMDHENMFWYRQDPGLGLRLIYFSYDVKMKEKGDIPEGYSVSREKKERFSLILESASTNQTSMYLCASSLRGSGANVLTFGAGSRLTVL.

The genes are TRBV5-1 and TRBJ1-5; D possibly corresponds to TRBD1 (5 bases). V was cut by 3 bases and J by 4 bases, with 14 bases left in between. The CDR3 totals 15 residues. The V gene's germline CDR1 is SGHRS and CDR2 YFSETQ. This chain's CDR3 is CASSSGPGINQPQHF. The DNA of the CDR3 is TGCGCCAGCAGCTCGGGCCCAGGGATTAATCAGCCCCAGCATTTT.

The rearrangement links TRBV6-6 to TRBJ2-7; 9 nucleotides line up with TRBD2. In germline, CDR1 is MNHNY, CDR2 SVGAGI (reference sequence). The CDR3 is 16 residues long. Trimming at V came to 1 base and at J to 0 bases, leaving 4 bases not matched to a gene. CDR3 protein: CASSYFSGSDSYEQYF. CDR3 DNA sequence: TGTGCCAGCAGTTACTTTAGCGGGAGCGACTCCTACGAGCAGTACTTC.

This clone came up a few times. The identical CDR3 is also encoded by other nucleotide sequences in the sample. The chain combines TRBV28 with TRBJ1-2; D remains unclear. The germline CDR1 and CDR2 sequences are MDHEN and SYDVKM. The CDR3 sequence is 10 residues long. Trimming cost V 4 bases and J 8 bases, with 5 bases left between them. The CDR3 nucleotides read TGTGCCAGCAGTTCCGGGGGCTACACCTTC. As protein: CASSSGGYTF.

Here the CDR3 reads CASSIDPDQPQHF. CDR3 coding DNA: TGTGCCAGCAGCATAGACCCCGATCAGCCCCAGCATTTT. The chain recombines TRBV14 with TRBJ1-5, with unresolved D. Trimming cost V 5 bases and J 5 bases, with 10 bases left between them. CDR3 length: 13 amino acids. From germline, CDR1 is SGHDN and CDR2 FVKESK.

This chain links TRBV11-2 with TRBJ2-2, with a weak D call TRBD2 (6 bases). This CDR3 has 15 residues. Germline V gene sequence: CDR1 SGHAT, CDR2 FQNNGV. V lost 3 bases, J lost 1 base, and 9 bases lay in between. CDR3 DNA sequence: TGTGCCAGCAGCTTTGTGCGGGGGAACACCGGGGAGCTGTTTTTT. It encodes CASSFVRGNTGELFF.

This clone rates as medium-sized. J is TRBJ2-1 and V is TRBV11-3, with D tentatively TRBD1 or TRBD2 (5 bases each). The V gene lost 1 base and the J gene lost 7 bases, with 20 bases spanning the gap. This CDR3 contains 17 residues. The V gene's germline CDR1 is SGHNT and CDR2 YENEEA. For the CDR3, the DNA is TGTGCCAGCAGCTTAGGGATCCGGGGCAGTTTGGCTAATGAGCAGTTCTTC. Amino acid sequence: CASSLGIRGSLANEQFF.

The chain links TRBV2 to TRBJ2-2, with 7 nucleotides matching TRBD2. J lost 0 bases, V lost 9 bases, and 4 bases had no gene match. CDR1 and CDR2 (germline): SNHLY, FYNNEI. The CDR3 length is 14 residues. In DNA form, the CDR3 reads TGTGCCAGTAGGGACTACGCGAACACCGGGGAGCTGTTTTTT. It translates to CASRDYANTGELFF.

V usage is TRBV5-4 and J usage is TRBJ1-6, with D unresolved. The CDR3 has 17 amino acids. From germline, CDR1 is SGHNT and CDR2 YYREEE (reference sequence). V gave up 0 bases and J gave up 0 bases, with 10 bases separating them. DNA of the CDR3: TGTGCCAGCAGCTTGGGGGCAGCGAGCTCCTATAATTCACCCCTCCACTTT. This sequence encodes CASSLGAASSYNSPLHF.

The V and J genes are TRBV7-9 and TRBJ1-1; TRBD1 agrees at 7 bases. The V segment lost 1 base and the J segment 0 bases; nucleotides outside the gene matches: 8. CDR1 and CDR2 from the germline V gene are SEHNR and FQNEAQ (reference sequence). There are 17 residues in the CDR3. CDR3 loop: CASSLGAGGALNTEAFF. DNA for the CDR3: TGTGCCAGCAGCTTAGGGGCAGGGGGGGCCCTGAACACTGAAGCTTTCTTT.

V and J are TRBV28 and TRBJ1-4, with 7 positions matching TRBD1. In germline, CDR1 is MDHEN, CDR2 SYDVKM. The ends lost 6 bases at V and 7 bases at J; junction bases unmatched: 5. The CDR3 has 13 amino acids. CDR3 in amino acids: CASSSRDSEKLFF. The CDR3 DNA is TGTGCCAGCAGCAGCCGGGACAGTGAAAAACTGTTTTTT.

In regard to this clone: One junction end disagrees with the germline gene, perhaps due to a read error. The gene calls are TRBV7-7 and TRBJ2-2; D uncertain. Per the germline V gene, CDR1 is SSHAT and CDR2 is FNYEAQ (reference sequence). This CDR3 is 14 amino acids long. In DNA form, the CDR3 reads TGTGCTAGCAGCTTCCAGCCGAACACCGGGGAGCTGTTTTTT. It is translated as CASSFQPNTGELFF.

The chain combines TRBV11-2 with TRBJ1-1; 9 bases map to TRBD1. Germline V lookup: CDR1 SGHAT, CDR2 FQNNGV. This CDR3 is built from 18 residues. The V and J ends lost 4 bases and 6 bases, in that order; junction bases with no gene match: 18. The CDR3 loop reads CASSSNFQYDRGGAEAFF. CDR3 nucleotide sequence: TGTGCCAGCAGCTCCAACTTCCAATACGACAGGGGGGGAGCTGAAGCTTTCTTT.

The chain combines TRBV9 with TRBJ2-5, with 15 positions matching TRBD2. This CDR3 contains 16 residues. V lost 4 bases, J lost 5 bases, and 6 bases stayed unmatched. The V gene's germline CDR1 is SGDLS and CDR2 YYNGEE. As DNA, the CDR3 is TGTGCCAGCAGCCCGGGACTAGCGGGAGGTCAGGAGACCCAGTACTTC. This codes for CASSPGLAGGQETQYF.

CDR3 sequence reads: CASSLGGGSYNEQFF. CDR3 nucleotide sequence: TGTGCCAGCAGCTTAGGTGGGGGGAGCTACAATGAGCAGTTCTTC. The chain is built from TRBV7-2 and TRBJ2-1; the D gene is possibly TRBD2 (6 bases). Trimming shortened V by 1 base and J by 3 bases, and 10 bases separated the two germline ends. The CDR3 loop spans 15 amino acids. Looked up from germline, CDR1 is SGHTA and CDR2 is FQGNSA.

This clone was detected once. This chain connects TRBV5-6 to TRBJ2-7; 8 nucleotides align to TRBD2. CDR3 size: 16 residues. CDR1 is SGHDT and CDR2 is YYEEEE in the germline V gene. The V and J ends lost 1 base and 0 bases, in that order; junction bases with no gene match: 6. CDR3 sequence reads: CASSLSGGFPSYEQYF. The CDR3 DNA is TGTGCCAGCAGCTTGAGCGGGGGCTTCCCCTCCTACGAGCAGTACTTC.

This clone was counted a few times. The genes are TRBV18 and TRBJ2-7; maybe TRBD2 (6 bases). CDR1 and CDR2 (germline): KGHSH, LQKENI. Trimming shortened V by 4 bases and J by 2 bases, and 12 bases separated the two germline ends. The CDR3 is 14 amino acids. This chain's CDR3 is CASSRGAVTYEQYF. The CDR3 region has the DNA TGTGCCAGCTCACGCGGGGCAGTCACCTACGAGCAGTACTTC.

The chain recombines TRBV15 with TRBJ1-4, with no clear D. Trimming took off 5 bases at V and 7 bases at J, with 8 bases between the two ends. CDR3 size: 12 residues. CDR1 LNHNV and CDR2 YYDKDF come from the germline V gene (reference sequence). CDR3 nucleotides: TGTGCCACCAGCCTCAGATTTGAAAAACTGTTTTTT. It codes for CATSLRFEKLFF.

This chain links TRBV7-9 with TRBJ2-2; unclear D gene. Germline V gene sequence: CDR1 SEHNR, CDR2 FQNEAQ (reference sequence). This CDR3 comprises 13 residues. Trimming shortened V by 5 bases and J by 7 bases, and 11 bases separated the two germline ends. The CDR3 DNA sequence: TGTGCCAGCAGCGCTCCCCCTCTCGGGGAGCTGTTTTTT. Its protein product is CASSAPPLGELFF.